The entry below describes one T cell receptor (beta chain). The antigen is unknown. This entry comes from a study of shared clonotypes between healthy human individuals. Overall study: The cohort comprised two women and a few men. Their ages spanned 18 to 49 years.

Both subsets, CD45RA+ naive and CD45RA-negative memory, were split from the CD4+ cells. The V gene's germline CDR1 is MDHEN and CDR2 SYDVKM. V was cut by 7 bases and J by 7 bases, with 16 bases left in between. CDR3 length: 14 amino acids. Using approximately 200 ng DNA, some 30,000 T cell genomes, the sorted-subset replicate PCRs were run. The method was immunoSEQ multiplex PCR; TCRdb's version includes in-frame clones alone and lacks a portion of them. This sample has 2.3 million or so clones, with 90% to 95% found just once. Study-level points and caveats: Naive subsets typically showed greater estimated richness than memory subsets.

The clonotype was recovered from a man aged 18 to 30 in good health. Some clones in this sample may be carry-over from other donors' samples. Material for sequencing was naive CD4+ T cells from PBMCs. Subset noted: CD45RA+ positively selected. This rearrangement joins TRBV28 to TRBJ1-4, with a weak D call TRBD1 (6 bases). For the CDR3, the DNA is TGTGCCAGCACCGCCGACAGGTTAGGTGAAAAACTGTTTTTT. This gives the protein CASTADRLGEKLFF. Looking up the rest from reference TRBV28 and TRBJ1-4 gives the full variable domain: DVKVTQSSRYLVKRTGEKVFLECVQDMDHENMFWYRQDPGLGLRLIYFSYDVKMKEKGDIPEGYSVSREKKERFSLILESASTNQTSMYLCASTADRLGEKLFFGSGTQLSVL.